This T cell receptor beta chain was sequenced for a study of blood T cells in healthy people across ages. Overall study findings and caveats: Long-lived and aged donors differed, with more naive CD4+ cells and higher diversity in the long-lived.

Germline CDR1 and CDR2: LGHDT and YNNKEL (reference sequence). The V segment lost 4 bases and the J segment 15 bases; nucleotides outside the gene matches: 4. The CDR3 is made up of 11 amino acids. A J-beta primer mix and a sample-barcoded 5' primer were used in a second PCR of about 7 to 12 cycles. TCRdb reprocessed the 5' RACE reads with MiXCR, giving one entry per CDR3 protein. Of around 1,600,000 distinct CDR3 sequences listed, roughly two fifths are singletons. With regard to this clonotype: Its target is not known.

The chain joins TRBV3-1 to TRBJ2-1; the match to TRBD1 covers 9 bases. The sequencing input was blood. The clonotype originates from a woman between 18 and 29 years old in good health. CDR3 loop: CASSRGQGAFF. As DNA, the CDR3 is TGTGCCAGCAGCCGGGGACAGGGTGCGTTCTTC.